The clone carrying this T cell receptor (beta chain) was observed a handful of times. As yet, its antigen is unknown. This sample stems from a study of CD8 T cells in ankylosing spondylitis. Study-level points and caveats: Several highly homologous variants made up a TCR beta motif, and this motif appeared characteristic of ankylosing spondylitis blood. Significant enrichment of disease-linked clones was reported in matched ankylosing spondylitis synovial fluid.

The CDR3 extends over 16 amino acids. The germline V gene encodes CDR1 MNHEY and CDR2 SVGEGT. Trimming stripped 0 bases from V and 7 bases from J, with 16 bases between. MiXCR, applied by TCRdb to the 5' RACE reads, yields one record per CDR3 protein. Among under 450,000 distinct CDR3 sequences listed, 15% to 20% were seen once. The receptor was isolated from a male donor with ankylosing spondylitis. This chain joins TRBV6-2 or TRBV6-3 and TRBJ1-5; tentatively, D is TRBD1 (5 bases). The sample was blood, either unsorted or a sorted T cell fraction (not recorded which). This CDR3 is CASSYSFGGRIQPQHF. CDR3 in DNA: TGTGCCAGCAGTTACTCTTTCGGGGGTAGAATACAGCCCCAGCATTTT.